The rows below give T cell receptor beta chains drawn from one sample of a study of cytomegalovirus exposure and HLA in healthy donors. The protocol was immunoSEQ multiplex PCR, while the TCRdb copy is restricted to in-frame clones and leaves out a portion. The table records 150,000 to 200,000 clones, roughly 79% of them present only once. The sample consisted of PBMCs. Every receptor here comes from a woman aged 18-30 years in good health and CMV-seropositive. Each CDR3 is given with its conserved first and last residue. Fields, in order: J gene, V gene, clone size, D gene, CDR3 protein, CDR3 DNA. D genes are given only for firm matches. Some rows have no size entry. The others give once, few or many, or a class for an expanded clone.

>TRBJ2-3|TRBV30|NA|TRBD2
CALTKGTSGGAPDTQYF
TGTGCCTTAACAAAAGGGACTAGCGGGGGGGCCCCAGATACGCAGTATTTT
>TRBJ1-2|TRBV4-2|NA|NA
CASSQAPGNYGYTF
TGTGCCAGCAGCCAAGCTCCAGGCAACTATGGCTACACCTTC
>TRBJ2-3|TRBV13|once|TRBD1
CASSFRSGTGIPDTQYF
TGTGCCAGCAGCTTCCGGTCGGGGACAGGGATTCCAGATACGCAGTATTTT
>TRBJ2-7|TRBV5-1|NA|TRBD2
CASSLFTSGNGEQYF
TGCGCCAGCAGCTTGTTTACTAGCGGCAATGGGGAGCAGTACTTC
>TRBJ1-5|TRBV7-8|NA|NA
CASSPGTPYSNQPQHF
TGTGCCAGCAGCCCAGGAACACCTTATAGCAATCAGCCCCAGCATTTT
>TRBJ2-2|TRBV5-6|few|TRBD2
CASSVGLAGSTGELFF
TGTGCCAGCAGCGTGGGACTAGCGGGGAGCACCGGGGAGCTGTTTTTT
>TRBJ2-5|TRBV13|NA|NA
CASSSLDRIQQETQYF
TGTGCCAGCAGCTCCCTTGACAGAATCCAACAAGAGACCCAGTACTTC
>TRBJ2-2|TRBV4-3|NA|NA
CASSQVQVTGELFF
TGCGCCAGCAGCCAAGTTCAGGTCACCGGGGAGCTGTTTTTT
>TRBJ2-7|TRBV5-4|NA|NA
CASSSPGQSSYEQYF
TGTGCCAGCAGCTCACCTGGACAGAGCTCCTACGAGCAGTACTTC
>TRBJ2-2|TRBV7-9|NA|NA
CASSLLRGSEDGELFF
TGTGCCAGCAGCTTATTGCGAGGCAGTGAAGACGGGGAGCTGTTTTTT
>TRBJ2-1|TRBV6-5|NA|TRBD1
CASSNRQGAYNEQFF
TGTGCCAGCAGTAACCGACAGGGGGCCTACAATGAGCAGTTCTTC
>TRBJ1-1|TRBV6-5|NA|NA
CASRPDHQGSTEAFF
TGTGCCAGCAGACCCGACCACCAGGGAAGCACTGAAGCTTTCTTT
>TRBJ1-2|TRBV11-2|NA|TRBD1
CASSWGRGARGYTF
TGTGCCAGCAGCTGGGGCAGGGGGGCTCGAGGCTACACCTTC
>TRBJ2-7|TRBV5-6|NA|NA
CASSLGSTSYEQYF
TGTGCCAGCAGCTTGGGCTCTACGTCCTACGAGCAGTACTTC
>TRBJ2-3|TRBV6-4|few|TRBD2
CASSATSGGTDTQYF
TGTGCCAGCAGTGCAACTAGCGGGGGGACAGATACGCAGTATTTT
>TRBJ1-6|TRBV18|NA|NA
CASSPLDGNNSPLHF
TGTGCCAGCTCACCCCTAGACGGAAACAATTCACCCCTCCACTTT
>TRBJ2-1|TRBV6-1|NA|TRBD2
CASSASGGAWGYNEQFF
TGTGCCAGCAGTGCGAGCGGGGGGGCCTGGGGTTACAATGAGCAGTTCTTC
>TRBJ1-1|TRBV5-1|NA|TRBD1
CASSLTGGTEAFF
TGCGCCAGCAGCTTAACAGGGGGCACTGAAGCTTTCTTT
>TRBJ2-1|TRBV10-2|once|NA
CASEPRDFGPNEQFF
TGCGCCAGCGAACCCCGGGACTTTGGGCCAAATGAGCAGTTCTTC
>TRBJ2-1|TRBV5-6|once|NA
CASSHSRAYNEQFF
TGTGCCAGCAGCCACTCCCGAGCCTACAATGAGCAGTTCTTC
>TRBJ1-4|TRBV2|few|NA
CASNAQGQDGEKLFF
TGTGCCAGCAACGCTCAGGGGCAGGATGGTGAAAAACTGTTTTTT
>TRBJ2-5|TRBV5-1|NA|TRBD2
CASSPLAGVMGETQYF
TGCGCCAGCAGCCCACTAGCGGGGGTTATGGGGGAGACCCAGTACTTC
>TRBJ2-1|TRBV5-5|NA|TRBD2
CASSIAGGYNEQFF
TGTGCCAGCAGCATAGCGGGGGGATACAATGAGCAGTTCTTC
>TRBJ2-7|TRBV15|once|TRBD1
CATSRGVLGQGRNEQYF
TGTGCCACCAGCAGAGGGGTATTGGGACAGGGCAGGAACGAGCAGTACTTC
>TRBJ2-2|TRBV18|NA|NA
CASSPPAGGNGELFF
TGTGCCAGCTCACCACCGGCCGGGGGTAACGGGGAGCTGTTTTTT
>TRBJ1-2|TRBV27|NA|NA
CASSLAPLSGYTF
TGTGCCAGCAGTCTAGCACCCCTCAGTGGCTACACCTTC
>TRBJ1-5|TRBV30|NA|TRBD1
CAWTSGTDLSNQPQHF
TGTGCCTGGACCTCCGGGACAGATCTTAGCAATCAGCCCCAGCATTTT
>TRBJ2-5|TRBV7-8|NA|TRBD1
CASSSTGGRETQYF
TGTGCCAGCAGCTCCACAGGGGGGCGAGAGACCCAGTACTTC
>TRBJ1-1|TRBV6-1|NA|NA
CARPVKAFF
TGTGCCCGCCCGGTCAAGGCTTTCTTT
>TRBJ2-1|TRBV2|NA|NA
CATTDSYNEQFF
TGTGCCACGACTGACTCCTACAATGAGCAGTTCTTC
>TRBJ1-1|TRBV2|NA|NA
CASRDSTEAFF
TGTGCCAGCAGAGATAGTACTGAAGCTTTCTTT
>TRBJ2-7|TRBV27|NA|TRBD1
CASSLSYRGNEQYF
TGTGCCAGCAGTCTAAGCTACAGGGGCAACGAGCAGTACTTC
>TRBJ1-4|TRBV19|once|NA
CASSIRAISPNEKLFF
TGTGCCAGTAGTATCCGAGCGATATCCCCTAATGAAAAACTGTTTTTT
>TRBJ2-7|TRBV10-1|NA|TRBD1
CASSDTGGSYEQYF
TGCGCCAGCAGCGACACAGGGGGCTCCTACGAGCAGTACTTC
>TRBJ1-2|TRBV19|NA|TRBD1
CASRDGQGYGYTF
TGTGCCAGCCGGGACGGACAGGGGTATGGCTACACCTTC
>TRBJ1-1|TRBV7-9|NA|NA
CASSPPGQQNTEAFF
TGTGCCAGCAGCCCACCGGGACAACAGAACACTGAAGCTTTCTTT
>TRBJ2-7|TRBV6-6|few|TRBD2
CASSYGSGGAYEQYF
TGTGCCAGCAGTTACGGGAGCGGGGGGGCCTACGAGCAGTACTTC
>TRBJ1-5|TRBV6-5|NA|TRBD1
CASSPGGSESQPQHF
TGTGCCAGCAGTCCAGGGGGCTCGGAAAGTCAGCCCCAGCATTTT
>TRBJ1-6|TRBV11-2|few|NA
CASSLARNGSPLHF
TGTGCCAGCAGCTTAGCGCGAAACGGTTCGCCCCTCCACTTT
>TRBJ1-1|TRBV7-9|NA|NA
CASSSNSGAEAFF
TGTGCCAGCAGCTCCAACTCAGGGGCCGAAGCTTTCTTT
>TRBJ2-5|TRBV7-7|NA|NA
CASSRRDQETQYF
TGTGCCAGCAGCCGCCGGGACCAAGAGACCCAGTACTTC
>TRBJ1-5|TRBV19|NA|NA
CASSVLNPGTRINQPQHF
TGTGCCAGTAGTGTCCTAAACCCCGGGACAAGAATCAATCAGCCCCAGCATTTT
>TRBJ2-2|TRBV11-3|NA|TRBD2
CASSLRRGEAGELFF
TGTGCCAGCAGCTTACGGCGGGGGGAGGCCGGGGAGCTGTTTTTT
>TRBJ1-5|TRBV6-1|NA|NA
CASTLPTGSNQPQHF
TGTGCCAGCACCCTCCCCACAGGGAGTAATCAGCCCCAGCATTTT
>TRBJ2-7|TRBV27|NA|NA
CASSFLRDSYEQYF
TGTGCCAGCAGTTTCCTAAGAGACTCCTACGAGCAGTACTTC
>TRBJ1-2|TRBV29-1|once|NA
CSVEGQGENYGYTF
TGCAGCGTTGAAGGCCAGGGTGAGAACTATGGCTACACCTTC
>TRBJ2-7|TRBV11-3|NA|TRBD1
CASSETGNHYEQYF
TGTGCCAGCAGCGAGACAGGGAACCACTACGAGCAGTACTTC
>TRBJ1-5|TRBV27|NA|NA
CASSLSQSNQPQHF
TGTGCCAGCAGTTTATCCCAGAGCAATCAGCCCCAGCATTTT
>TRBJ2-3|TRBV5-6|once|TRBD1
CASSLGRGLDTQYF
TGTGCCAGCAGCTTGGGCAGGGGGCTGGATACGCAGTATTTT
>TRBJ2-5|TRBV29-1|NA|TRBD2
CSVEDQFLAGLGETQYF
TGCAGCGTTGAAGATCAGTTTCTAGCGGGGCTGGGTGAGACCCAGTACTTC
>TRBJ2-3|TRBV4-3|NA|NA
CASSQEVGRDTQYF
TGCGCCAGCAGCCAAGAGGTGGGGCGAGATACGCAGTATTTT
>TRBJ2-5|TRBV5-1|NA|TRBD2
CASSSTSSPRGEDQYF
TGCGCCAGCAGCTCGACTAGCTCCCCGAGAGGTGAGGACCAGTACTTC
>TRBJ1-1|TRBV7-9|NA|NA
CASSVGDTEAFF
TGTGCCAGCAGCGTCGGGGACACTGAAGCTTTCTTT
>TRBJ1-2|TRBV13|NA|NA
CASSSPAGQRLGYTF
TGTGCCAGCAGCTCCCCCGCGGGCCAACGGCTCGGCTACACCTTC